These 7 T cell receptor beta chains were all obtained from the same sample, sequenced in a study of control samples from healthy donors and cancer patients. Method: immunoSEQ multiplex PCR; TCRdb's copy keeps in-frame clones and lacks some. The profile shows over 80,000 clones, roughly 91% of them singletons. Sequencing was performed on blood. Receptors were obtained from a man under 40 in good health.

This clone was picked up one time. This chain connects TRBV27 to TRBJ2-7, with 9 bases matching TRBD1. Looked up from germline, CDR1 is MNHEY and CDR2 is SMNVEV (reference sequence). This CDR3 has 18 residues. The trim removed 2 bases at V and 0 bases at J, leaving 11 bases unmatched. The CDR3 DNA reads TGTGCCAGCAGTTTAGCCCCCCTGGGACAGGGATACTCCTACGAGCAGTACTTC. It encodes CASSLAPLGQGYSYEQYF.

The chain has TRBV19 and TRBJ1-5; 9 bases align to TRBD1. V shed 6 bases and J 5 bases; nucleotides not matched to a gene: 11. The germline gives CDR1 LNHDA, CDR2 SQIVND (reference sequence). The CDR3 spans 16 residues. The CDR3 DNA follows: TGTGCCAGTAGACGGGGGGGACAGGGCTGGGATCAGCCCCAGCATTTT. Translating it yields CASRRGGQGWDQPQHF.

The sample holds one count of this clone. The V call is TRBV11-2, the J call TRBJ1-2; D is perhaps TRBD1 (6 bases). V lost 7 bases and J lost 3, with 18 bases in between. This CDR3 region has 15 residues. Germline CDR1 reads SGHAT; CDR2 reads FQNNGV. This chain's CDR3 is CASTETGRFDYGYTF. The CDR3 nucleotides are TGTGCCAGCACAGAAACAGGGCGTTTTGACTATGGCTACACCTTC.

This chain uses TRBV5-1 with TRBJ2-5; D not resolved. The CDR3 runs 14 residues. Germline assignment: CDR1 SGHRS and CDR2 YFSETQ. V was cut by 0 bases and J by 0 bases, with 6 bases left in between. CDR3 sequence reads: CASSLAGDQETQYF. The CDR3 DNA reads TGCGCCAGCAGCTTGGCAGGAGACCAAGAGACCCAGTACTTC.

This clone has a handful of counts. J is TRBJ2-7 and V is TRBV6-6; 11 bases are shared with TRBD2. The length of the CDR3 is 16 residues. With V trimmed by 4 bases and J by 0 bases, 5 bases remained unmatched. CDR1 is MNHNY, CDR2 SVGAGI, per germline (reference sequence). The CDR3 reads CASSLGTSGYSYEQYF. The CDR3, as DNA: TGTGCCAGCAGTTTAGGGACTAGCGGTTACTCCTACGAGCAGTACTTC.

The chain employs TRBV5-1 and TRBJ1-5; no clear D gene. The V gene's germline CDR1 is SGHRS and CDR2 YFSETQ. The CDR3 loop spans 14 amino acids. Trimming took 0 bases from V and 5 from J, leaving 9 bases between them. The CDR3 nucleotides read TGCGCCAGCAGCTTGGATGGACTGGATCAGCCCCAGCATTTT. It yields the protein CASSLDGLDQPQHF.

As to this clone: Other DNA sequences in the same sample also yield this CDR3. The V call is TRBV5-1, the J call TRBJ2-2; D uncertain. The germline V gene has CDR1 SGHRS and CDR2 YFSETQ. Trimming stripped 0 bases from V and 4 bases from J, with 4 bases between. The CDR3 runs to 13 residues. The CDR3 loop is CASSLEGTGELFF. The CDR3 DNA is TGCGCCAGCAGCTTGGAAGGCACCGGGGAGCTGTTTTTT. The full variable domain, in which reference TRBV5-1 and TRBJ2-2 provide the parts outside the CDR3, is KAGVTQTPRYLIKTRGQQVTLSCSPISGHRSVSWYQQTPGQGLQFLFEYFSETQRNKGNFPGRFSGRQFSNSRSEMNVSTLELGDSALYLCASSLEGTGELFFGEGSRLTVL.